This T cell receptor (beta chain) was retrieved from a study of shared clonotypes between healthy human individuals (TCRdb year 2020). Study-wide context: Three men and a couple of women, aged 18 to 49 years, made up the cohort. For each donor, CD4 naive and CD4 memory were each given three plates, CD8 naive was given two plates, and CD8 memory was given one plate. To estimate repertoire size and how much clonotype sharing occurs between individuals, the study deeply sequenced the blood TCR repertoires of a handful of healthy adults. To increase sequencing depth and limit assay-specific biases, different laboratories used diverse techniques to prepare libraries and sequence TCR repertoires. Leukapheresis yielded between about 0.94 and 8.9 billion PBMCs per donor. General findings and caveats noted by the study authors: Based on pairwise subsampling, the degree of clonotype sharing among donors was expected to be affected by sequencing depth. Higher generation probabilities were observed for clonotypes shared by all four sorted-subset donors than for non-shared clonotypes. Sampling was limited to blood, and TCR repertoires in tissue likely differ from TCR repertoires in blood. The small number of donors limited the genetic and exposure-history diversity represented. Incomplete sequencing was indicated by rarefaction of sorted-subset datasets, despite the large sequencing depth. Sharing across a few donors was observed for approximately 5% of naive CD4, less than 4% of naive CD8, 2.3% of memory CD4, and approximately 0.41% of memory CD8 clonotypes. Estimated clonotype richness was generally larger for naive than for memory subsets.

TCR CDR3 regions were amplified from genomic DNA by multiplex PCR using the deep immunoSEQ assay. Extracted genomic DNA from each cell subset was distributed evenly across all wells of several immunoSEQ 96-well plates, and each plate was treated as a replicate. For sorted subsets, around 200 ng genomic DNA, equal to 30,000 to 35,000 T cell genomes, was loaded into each replicate PCR. Purified libraries were measured with a Qubit 3.0 fluorometer, size-checked on a Bioanalyzer 2100, and measured again with the KAPA Library Quantification kit. Each immunoSEQ 96-well plate was sequenced on its own single-read 150-cycle Illumina NextSeq 550 flow cell. The paper's data handling went like this. Because the immunoSEQ output included only junctional sequences and no quality scores, the filtering could not be the same as the filtering used for full-length reads. Sequences were annotated with PyIR, a Python wrapper for IgBLAST v1.9, using IMGT germline references to assign V/J genes and CDR3. Reads were removed for weak V/J assignments (E-value above 1e-6), missing CDR3, stop codons, out-of-frame junctions, or ambiguous translated residues. A V3J clonotype was defined by an identical inferred V gene, J gene, and CDR3 amino acid sequence. Percentage overlap between repertoires was computed as shared unique clonotypes divided by the size of the smaller repertoire. Three approaches were used to assess repertoire richness: RTK rarefaction, the Chao1 estimator, and Recon v2.1 estimates of unobserved clonotypes. Generation probabilities were computed with OLGA for all TCRbeta clonotypes obtained by the gDNA method from four donors. TCRdb holds this immuneACCESS table with in-frame rearrangements only. Some clones are missing; in checked studies, unresolved V genes explain under half, and the rest has no known cause. The DNA was the basis for D and trimming; V, J and clone size are from that table. This sample is represented by some 680,000 clones; 73% of them were singletons. Clones ranked in the top ten supply roughly 2% of the sample.

From the germline V gene, CDR1 is KGHSH and CDR2 is LQKENI. From the cysteine up to the phenylalanine, the CDR3 has a length of 15 residues. Only the CDR3 part of the read is kept: 45 bases, read in frame from the first base. The V and J ends are trimmed by 3 bases and 7 bases, leaving 16 bases between them. Donors were healthy HIV-negative adults with no recently reported acute infections or vaccinations. Every donor was a Caucasian adult residing in Nashville, Tennessee, USA. CD4+ T cells were enriched by magnetic negative selection; naive cells were then positively selected on CD45RA, and the negative fraction formed the memory subset. After blood collection by leukapheresis, PBMCs were isolated using Ficoll-Histopaque density gradient centrifugation and then cryopreserved in the vapor phase of liquid nitrogen. Analytical flow cytometry was used to check the purity and quantity of every magnetically sorted T cell population. From each sorted fraction, genomic DNA was isolated and quantified by UV absorbance on a Nanodrop 2000c.

This clone was counted a few times. It has no known antigen specificity. No much larger clone exists at a distance of one base, and base qualities are not known. The sequenced material came from memory CD4+ T cells sorted from blood. The label giving this sample's cell subset or site can be read as: CD45RA-negative fraction. The receptor was isolated from a woman aged 25-40 years in good health. The chain couples TRBV18 to TRBJ1-5; the D gene assignment is ambiguous. CDR3 loop: CASSPGEWVGQPQHF. The base sequence is TGTGCCAGCTCACCCGGGGAATGGGTCGGCCAGCCCCAGCATTTT. The variable domain in full, with residues beyond the CDR3 obtained from the reference TRBV18 and TRBJ1-5 genes, is NAGVMQNPRHLVRRRGQEARLRCSPMKGHSHVYWYRQLPEEGLKFMVYLQKENIIDESGMPKERFSAEFPKEGPSILRIQQVVRGDSAAYFCASSPGEWVGQPQHFGDGTRLSIL.